This TCR beta chain stems from a study of cytomegalovirus exposure and HLA in healthy donors. Study outcomes and limitations: Cytomegalovirus-associated TCR beta chains were listed, numbering over 150. The tendency of first-cohort TCR clusters to co-occur in the 120 or so validation repertoires emerged from a later analysis.

Note on this clone: Antigen: not known.

CDR1 and CDR2 (germline): GTSNPN, SVGIG (reference sequence). The trim removed 6 bases at V and 4 bases at J, leaving 6 bases unmatched. CDR3 size: 13 residues. Repertoires were generated with immunoSEQ multiplex PCR, while TCRdb's copy carries only in-frame clones and drops some. Among 57,000 or so clones, approximately 96% were seen once, and the ten largest hold about 0.96%. The sequencing sample was made of PBMCs. This sequence joins TRBV30 and TRBJ2-7, with 10 bases that match TRBD1. This clonotype was sampled from a man between 18 and 29 years old in good health and CMV-seronegative. The CDR3 region is CACIRTGGYEQYF. The DNA for the CDR3 is TGTGCCTGTATTAGGACAGGGGGGTACGAGCAGTACTTC.